The T cell receptor beta chain described here comes from a study of blood T cell repertoires in COVID-19 (dated by TCRdb to the early 2020s). Context from the whole study: Collaborator samples came from the United States, Italy and Spain and covered acute and convalescent phases of COVID-19. The prospective study material was composed of cDNA or gDNA derived from T cells, B-cell-depleted T cells, or PBMCs. The dataset comprised deeply sampled blood TCRbeta repertoires from subjects exposed to, actively infected with, or recovered from COVID-19. A freely available public database, intended as a resource for researchers studying the immune response to SARS-CoV-2, is where the repertoires were released. The samples were drawn from two sources: the first 160 participants of the ongoing ImmuneRACE study, and 1,000 to 1,500 subjects contributed by 6 global collaborators. Sample metadata almost always included a de-identified subject ID, COVID-19 status, age in years and sex. Where available, HLA class I and class II types were taken from metadata supplied by the sample provider and were not determined by assay-based typing. The study at large found these results: The amount of clinical and demographic metadata varied by source and participant and was provided uncurated.

TCRbeta CDR3 regions were amplified from genomic DNA using the immunoSEQ Assay, a bias-controlled multiplex PCR. Turning to the authors' computational methods: The number of nucleated cells in each sample was estimated from the amplification of reference gene primers within the assay. Sequence reads were collapsed and filtered to measure the absolute abundance of every unique TCRbeta CDR3 rearrangement. Productive Simpson clonality was computed per sample as the square root of Simpson's diversity index over productive rearrangements. Imported from immuneACCESS, the table was reduced by TCRdb to in-frame sequences with V and J called. These copies leave out some clones; in studies compared against another copy, an unresolved V gene accounts for under half, and the cause of the remainder is not known. V, J and clone size reflect that table, while D and trimming were determined from the DNA. Counted in this sample were about 260,000 clones; around 87% of them appeared once. Over 2% of the sample comes from the top ten.

Collaborating institutions collected whole blood in K2EDTA tubes following their own protocols. Collaborator samples were shipped for TCRbeta analysis as frozen whole blood, isolated PBMCs, or DNA extracted from either sample type. In the case of this clone: Its antigen remains undetermined. The record has no base qualities; no much larger clone is one base away.

The source is a woman between 50 and 59 years old with acute or convalescent COVID-19. Sequenced: peripheral blood.

The DNA is as follows: TGTGCCTGGAGCCGTGGGACAGCGAACACTGAAGCTTTCTTT. Its protein is CAWSRGTANTEAFF. The chain is assembled from TRBV30 and TRBJ1-1, with 7 bases in between that match TRBD1. Trimming takes 3 bases off V and 1 base off J; junction bases not matched to a gene: 5. From a lookup of the germline V gene (reference sequence), CDR1 and CDR2 are GTSNPN and SVGIG. Reading from cysteine to phenylalanine, the CDR3 counts 14 amino acids. The only DNA kept is the CDR3, 42 bases in frame from the first base. With the portions outside the CDR3 filled from the reference TRBV30 and TRBJ1-1 genes, the complete variable region becomes SQTIHQWPATLVQPVGSPLSLECTVEGTSNPNLYWYRQAAGRGLQLLFYSVGIGQISSEVPQNLSASRPQDRQFILSSKKLLLSDSGFYLCAWSRGTANTEAFFGQGTRLTVV.